This T cell receptor (beta chain) emerged from a study of blood T cell repertoires in COVID-19. Turning to the study itself: Specimens from acute and convalescent COVID-19 originated in the United States, Italy and Spain. The analysed material was cDNA or gDNA that came from T cells, B-cell-depleted T cells, or PBMCs.

The CDR3 extends over 12 amino acids. V gave up 8 bases and J gave up 8 bases, with 15 bases separating them. Germline V gives CDR1 MNHEY, CDR2 SVGAGI. In the source study's methods: Reference gene primer amplification in the assay estimated nucleated cell counts. Clones were sequenced by immunoSEQ multiplex PCR, and TCRdb holds only the in-frame ones, with some missing. V, J and clone size are those of that table, while D and trimming were read from the DNA. The sample lists approximately 98,000 clones; over 80% were seen once. Material for sequencing was peripheral blood. The source of this sequence is a man aged 80 or over with acute or convalescent COVID-19. The chain employs TRBV6-5 and TRBJ1-1; TRBD1 is a possible D gene (6 bases). The CDR3 spells CASRGGAEEAFF. The CDR3 DNA reads as TGTGCCAGCCGAGGGGGGGCTGAAGAAGCTTTCTTT.